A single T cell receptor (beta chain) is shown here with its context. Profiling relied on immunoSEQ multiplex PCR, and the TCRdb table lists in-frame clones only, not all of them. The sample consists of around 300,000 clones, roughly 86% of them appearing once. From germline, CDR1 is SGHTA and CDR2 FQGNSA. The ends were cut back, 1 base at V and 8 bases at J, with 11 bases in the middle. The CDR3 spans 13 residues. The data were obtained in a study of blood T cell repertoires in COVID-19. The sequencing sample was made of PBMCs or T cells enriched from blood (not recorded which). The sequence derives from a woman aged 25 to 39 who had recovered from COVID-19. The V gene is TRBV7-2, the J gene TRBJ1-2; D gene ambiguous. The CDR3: CASSLVTGEGYTF. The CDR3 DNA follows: TGTGCCAGCAGCTTAGTCACCGGGGAGGGCTACACCTTC. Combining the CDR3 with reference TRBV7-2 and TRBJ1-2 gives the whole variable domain GAGVSQSPSNKVTEKGKDVELRCDPISGHTALYWYRQSLGQGLEFLIYFQGNSAPDKSGLPSDRFSAERTGGSVSTLTIQRTQQEDSAVYLCASSLVTGEGYTFGSGTRLTVV.